This TCR beta chain derives from a study of cytomegalovirus exposure and HLA in healthy donors. Across the study: A previous analysis identified 117 million unique TCR beta sequences derived from around 180 million T cells.

Points on this clone: Antigen: not known.

Healthy bone marrow donors made up the cohort. The PCR made use of 60 Vbeta and 13 Jbeta primers. Assay: immunoSEQ multiplex PCR; the TCRdb copy retains only in-frame clones and omits some. The sample holds 200,000 to 250,000 clones, around 88% seen once. The CDR3 loop spans 13 amino acids. Germline CDR1 ENHRY, CDR2 SYGVKD. V was clipped by 4 bases and J by 8 bases, with 14 bases between them. Study-wide results and caveats: 150 or so TCR beta chains were listed as cytomegalovirus-associated. The later analysis indicated that the majority of CMV-associated TCR beta chains appeared HLA-restricted.

The sequenced material came from PBMCs. V is TRBV10-3 and J is TRBJ1-2; D is unresolved. The TCR originated in a woman aged 18-30 years in good health and CMV-seronegative. CDR3 amino acids: CAISGLDSSGYTF. The CDR3, as DNA: TGTGCCATCAGTGGTTTGGACTCCTCGGGCTACACCTTC.